These 7 T cell receptor beta chains were all obtained from the same sample, sequenced in a study of CD8 T cells in Susac syndrome. When the RNA was reverse transcribed, random hexamers were used with an input of about 0.5 to 1 ug. Each CDR3 protein gets one entry after TCRdb re-called the immunoSEQ multiplex PCR reads with MiXCR. The sample has roughly 160,000 distinct CDR3 sequences, 95% to 96% seen once; the top ten hold about 0.12%. Sequencing was done on a sample of CD4+ T cells from PBMCs. Receptors originate from a human donor with Susac syndrome.

V and J are TRBV28 and TRBJ2-1; no clear D gene. Between the trimmed V and J ends, which lost 6 bases and 3 bases, there was a span of 9 bases. The length of the CDR3 is 13 residues. Germline V gene sequence: CDR1 MDHEN, CDR2 SYDVKM. Here the CDR3 reads CASRGPVYNEQFF. The CDR3 DNA sequence: TGTGCCAGCAGGGGTCCTGTCTACAATGAGCAGTTCTTC.

The chain has TRBV29-1 and TRBJ2-1; 9 bases are a match to TRBD1. CDR1 SQVTM and CDR2 ANQGSEA come from the germline V gene. The CDR3 has 15 residues. J gave up 0 bases and V 6 bases, and 6 bases lay outside the gene matches. DNA of the CDR3: TGCAGCGTGGATCCGGGACAGGGCTCCTACAATGAGCAGTTCTTC. Amino acids: CSVDPGQGSYNEQFF.

V gene TRBV12-3 or TRBV12-4 combines with J gene TRBJ1-3; 7 nucleotides agree with TRBD1. Trimming removed 6 bases from V and 3 bases from J; junction bases left unmatched: 8. CDR3 size: 15 residues. CDR3 sequence: CASRRARQGGNTIYF. CDR3 nucleotides: TGTGCCAGCAGACGAGCCCGACAGGGTGGAAACACCATATATTTT.

This sequence joins TRBV30 and TRBJ1-2, with D possibly matching TRBD1 (5 bases). The germline V gene has CDR1 GTSNPN and CDR2 SVGIG (reference sequence). The CDR3 totals 14 residues. Deletions cut 1 base from V and 4 bases from J, with 13 bases between. In nucleotides, the CDR3 is TGTGCCTGGAGTGCACTCTGGGGGGGCTATGGCTACACCTTC. It encodes CAWSALWGGYGYTF.

V is TRBV7-2 and J is TRBJ2-3; D might be TRBD2 (7 bases). Germline V CDR1 and CDR2: SGHTA, FQGNSA. There are 15 residues in the CDR3. V lost 1 base, J lost 3 bases, and 11 bases lay in between. CDR3 region: CASSLVGGRTDTQYF. CDR3 coding DNA: TGTGCCAGCAGCTTAGTCGGGGGGCGGACAGATACGCAGTATTTT.

CDR3 coding DNA: TGCGCCAGCAGCCAATCTCGGTCCGGGACAGGGTACTATGGCTACACCTTC. Its protein product is CASSQSRSGTGYYGYTF. V and J are TRBV4-1 and TRBJ1-2, with TRBD1 matching over 9 bases. The CDR3 is 17 amino acids. Germline V gene lookup returns CDR1 MGHRA and CDR2 YSYEKL. V shed 2 bases, J shed 3 bases, and the junction held 10 bases outside the gene matches.

The V gene is TRBV14, the J gene TRBJ2-1; D might be TRBD1 (6 bases). V was pared by 3 bases and J by 9 bases, with 12 bases between. The CDR3 is 13 amino acids. Germline V lookup: CDR1 SGHDN, CDR2 FVKESK. The CDR3 sequence is CASSQMSRGEQFF. CDR3 nucleotides: TGTGCCAGCAGCCAGATGAGCAGGGGTGAGCAGTTCTTC.